These 26 T cell receptor beta chains originate from one sample sequenced in a study of cytomegalovirus exposure and HLA in healthy donors. 60 Vbeta and 13 Jbeta primers were used in PCR. Using immunoSEQ multiplex PCR, the repertoire was profiled, and TCRdb retains in-frame clones only, with some absent. This table has 150,000 to 200,000 clones, around three quarters appearing once. The sequenced sample consisted of PBMCs. The receptors here all came from a man in his forties in good health and CMV-seronegative.

Notes on this clone: A junction end diverges from the germline sequence, so it may reflect a read error. The chain employs TRBV4-1 and TRBJ1-6, with 9 bases identical to TRBD1. Germline assignment: CDR1 MGHRA and CDR2 YSYEKL. The CDR3 runs to 14 residues. CDR3 nucleotides: TGTGCCAGCAGCCAAGAGACAGGGGGTCCACCCCTCCACTTT. Its translation: CASSQETGGPPLHF.

V usage is TRBV10-1 and J usage is TRBJ2-2, with 8 positions matching TRBD2. CDR3 size: 16 residues. With V trimmed by 2 bases and J by 5 bases, 7 bases remained unmatched. Germline V gene sequence: CDR1 WNHNN, CDR2 SYGVQD (reference sequence). The CDR3: CASSEAGGRQTGELFF. The CDR3 nucleotides read TGCGCCAGCAGTGAGGCGGGGGGCCGACAAACCGGGGAGCTGTTTTTT.

The chain employs TRBV11-3 and TRBJ2-5; no firm D call. The CDR3 extends over 12 amino acids. The V gene lost 5 bases and the J gene lost 5 bases, with 9 bases spanning the gap. Germline V gene sequence: CDR1 SGHNT, CDR2 YENEEA. The CDR3 DNA follows: TGTGCCAGCAGCGAGAGTTGGGAGACCCAGTACTTC. Protein product: CASSESWETQYF.

J is TRBJ1-1 and V is TRBV2; D perhaps matches TRBD1 (5 bases). The CDR3 sequence is 15 residues long. Germline CDR1 is SNHLY and CDR2 is FYNNEI. Trimming removed 2 bases from V and 4 bases from J, with 14 bases in between. CDR3 bases: TGTGCCAGCAGTGAATTGGAGCCCGGGGGCACTGAAGCTTTCTTT. Protein: CASSELEPGGTEAFF.

The chain couples TRBV18 to TRBJ1-1, with a weak D call TRBD1 (6 bases). CDR3 length: 16 amino acids. Trimming took off 1 base at V and 4 bases at J, with 16 bases between the two ends. CDR1 and CDR2 (germline): KGHSH, LQKENI. The CDR3 loop is CASSPRRGGYFTEAFF. CDR3 coding DNA: TGTGCCAGCTCACCACGAAGGGGGGGATATTTCACTGAAGCTTTCTTT.

This clone was seen only a few times. This rearrangement joins TRBV6-5 to TRBJ2-7; D is possibly TRBD1 (5 bases). This CDR3 has 15 amino acids. Between the trimmed V and J ends, which lost 5 bases and 2 bases, there was a span of 16 bases. Looked up from germline, CDR1 is MNHEY and CDR2 is SVGAGI. CDR3 coding DNA: TGTGCCAGCAGTCCGCAGGACACAGGACCCTACGAGCAGTACTTC. It is translated as CASSPQDTGPYEQYF.

This clone has a handful of counts. This sample also contains other DNA sequences that code for the same CDR3. The CDR3 DNA sequence: TGTGCCAGCAGCGTAGGGCCCCAAGAGACCCAGTACTTC. Its translation: CASSVGPQETQYF. The V gene is TRBV9, the J gene TRBJ2-5; D is uncertain. The CDR3 covers 13 residues. V was pared by 0 bases and J by 1 base, with 4 bases between. Germline CDR1 is SGDLS and CDR2 is YYNGEE.

V and J are TRBV7-2 and TRBJ2-3; TRBD2 matches at 11 bases. After removal of 2 bases from V and 0 bases from J, the junction contained 1 base not matched to a gene. This CDR3 contains 16 residues. Germline CDR1 and CDR2: SGHTA and FQGNSA. The CDR3 here is CASSLLAGGSTDTQYF. In DNA form, the CDR3 reads TGTGCCAGCAGCTTACTAGCGGGAGGTAGCACAGATACGCAGTATTTT. Full variable domain (remainder filled in from reference TRBV7-2 and TRBJ2-3): GAGVSQSPSNKVTEKGKDVELRCDPISGHTALYWYRQSLGQGLEFLIYFQGNSAPDKSGLPSDRFSAERTGGSVSTLTIQRTQQEDSAVYLCASSLLAGGSTDTQYFGPGTRLTVL.

The table lists this clone with a few counts. The chain employs TRBV11-2 and TRBJ1-3; D might be TRBD1 (5 bases). Per the germline V gene, CDR1 is SGHAT and CDR2 is FQNNGV. Trimming removed 2 bases at V and 4 bases at J, with 15 bases between. The CDR3 consists of 16 residues. The CDR3 region is CASSLLLGTGGNTIYF. The CDR3 coding sequence is TGTGCCAGCAGCTTATTGCTCGGCACAGGCGGAAACACCATATATTTT.

V and J are TRBV5-1 and TRBJ2-1; TRBD2 agrees at 8 bases. V was clipped by 8 bases and J by 12 bases; unmatched bases: 7. Germline CDR1 is SGHRS and CDR2 is YFSETQ. The CDR3 totals 11 residues. The CDR3 DNA sequence: TGCGCCAGTCGACTAGCGAATCTGCAGTTCTTC. As protein: CASRLANLQFF.

Only one count was recorded for this clone. V gene TRBV7-9 combines with J gene TRBJ2-7; unclear D gene. The CDR3 runs to 11 residues. Trimming left V 6 bases short and J 3 bases short, with 6 bases between. Germline values: CDR1 SEHNR, CDR2 FQNEAQ (reference sequence). The CDR3 protein is CASSSFYEQYF. In nucleotides, the CDR3 is TGTGCCAGCAGTTCGTTCTACGAGCAGTACTTC.

J is TRBJ1-3 and V is TRBV18; TRBD1 agrees at 8 bases. From germline, CDR1 is KGHSH and CDR2 LQKENI. The CDR3 is 14 residues long. V was clipped by 3 bases and J by 8 bases; unmatched bases: 6. CDR3 sequence reads: CASSPQTGADTIYF. The CDR3 DNA sequence: TGTGCCAGCTCACCGCAGACAGGGGCGGACACCATATATTTT.

This chain links TRBV7-2 with TRBJ2-5; weak D call: TRBD2 (6 bases). Germline loops: CDR1 SGHTA, CDR2 FQGNSA. Trimming stripped 2 bases from V and 2 bases from J, with 12 bases between. CDR3 length: 15 residues. The CDR3 is CASSLFRGTQETQYF. Written as DNA, the CDR3 is TGTGCCAGCAGCTTATTTCGGGGGACGCAAGAGACCCAGTACTTC.

The gene calls are TRBV11-2 and TRBJ1-1; D is unclear. The CDR3 length is 16 residues. In germline, CDR1 is SGHAT, CDR2 FQNNGV. V shed 2 bases and J shed 1 base, with 14 bases lying between them. CDR3 sequence reads: CASSLRSRGPNTEAFF. The CDR3 nucleotides read TGTGCCAGCAGCTTAAGGAGCCGAGGGCCGAACACTGAAGCTTTCTTT.

The CDR3 DNA is TGCGCCAGCAGCCTACAGGGGGGAGGAACTGAAGCTTTCTTT. This sequence encodes CASSLQGGGTEAFF. This sequence joins TRBV5-1 and TRBJ1-1; 8 positions agree with TRBD1. V lost 4 bases, J lost 5 bases, and 7 bases stayed unmatched. CDR1 and CDR2 from the germline V gene are SGHRS and YFSETQ. This CDR3 has 14 amino acids.

This chain connects TRBV10-3 to TRBJ2-3; the match to TRBD2 covers 7 bases. V lost 6 bases and J lost 3; bases outside the gene matches: 3. The CDR3 is made up of 13 amino acids. Germline lookup yields CDR1 ENHRY and CDR2 SYGVKD. CDR3: CAIRGEGTDTQYF. Written as DNA, the CDR3 is TGTGCCATCAGGGGGGAGGGAACAGATACGCAGTATTTT.

This chain uses TRBV25-1 with TRBJ1-2; D is undetermined. CDR3 length equals 13 residues. Deletions cut 3 bases from V and 4 bases from J, with 9 bases between. The germline gives CDR1 MGHDK, CDR2 SYGVNS. CDR3 loop: CASSENSRYGYTF. The CDR3, as DNA: TGTGCCAGCAGTGAGAACAGTCGCTATGGCTACACCTTC.

The rearrangement uses TRBV11-3 and TRBJ2-7; the match to TRBD2 covers 7 bases. There are 12 residues in the CDR3. Germline trimming cut 3 bases from V and 6 bases from J; bases unmatched to any gene: 2. From germline, CDR1 is SGHNT and CDR2 YENEEA. CDR3 DNA: TGTGCCAGCAGCTTTGGACTAGGCGAGCAGTACTTC. As protein: CASSFGLGEQYF. Using reference TRBV11-3 and TRBJ2-7 for the parts outside the CDR3, the full variable domain is EAGVVQSPRYKIIEKKQPVAFWCNPISGHNTLYWYLQNLGQGPELLIRYENEEAVDDSQLPKDRFSAERLKGVDSTLKIQPAELGDSAVYLCASSFGLGEQYFGPGTRLTVT.

V and J are TRBV10-3 and TRBJ1-1; weak D call: TRBD1 (5 bases). This CDR3 is built from 14 residues. The V gene lost 6 bases and the J gene lost 4 bases, with 15 bases spanning the gap. Germline V lookup: CDR1 ENHRY, CDR2 SYGVKD. The CDR3 nucleotides are TGTGCCATCAGGGAGAGGAGGGGAGGCACTGAAGCTTTCTTT. Translating gives CAIRERRGGTEAFF.

The rearrangement joins TRBV10-3 to TRBJ2-1; 11 bases fit TRBD2. V shed 6 bases and J 1 base; nucleotides not matched to a gene: 5. This CDR3 is built from 16 residues. Germline V lookup: CDR1 ENHRY, CDR2 SYGVKD. Here the CDR3 reads CAIRTSGGRSYNEQFF. In DNA form, the CDR3 reads TGTGCCATCAGAACTAGCGGGGGTCGGTCCTACAATGAGCAGTTCTTC.

The genes are TRBV7-3 and TRBJ2-2, with TRBD1 identical over 7 bases. With V trimmed by 5 bases and J by 7 bases, 13 bases remained unmatched. CDR1 and CDR2 from the germline V gene are SGHTA and FQGTGA. CDR3 length equals 16 residues. The chain's CDR3 is CASSIPSAGGGGELFF. As DNA, the CDR3 is TGTGCCAGCAGCATCCCGTCCGCAGGGGGTGGCGGGGAGCTGTTTTTT.

This chain links TRBV7-2 with TRBJ1-5, with 9 bases matching TRBD1. This CDR3 region has 15 residues. V shed 5 bases and J 2 bases; nucleotides not matched to a gene: 4. Germline assignment: CDR1 SGHTA and CDR2 FQGNSA. The CDR3 DNA sequence: TGTGCCAGCAGCGTCACAGGGGGCGGCAATCAGCCCCAGCATTTT. The encoded protein is CASSVTGGGNQPQHF. The whole variable domain, filled in from reference TRBV7-2 and TRBJ1-5, reads GAGVSQSPSNKVTEKGKDVELRCDPISGHTALYWYRQSLGQGLEFLIYFQGNSAPDKSGLPSDRFSAERTGGSVSTLTIQRTQQEDSAVYLCASSVTGGGNQPQHFGDGTRLSIL.

The chain uses TRBV6-6 and TRBJ2-7, with TRBD2 matching over 7 bases. J lost 2 bases, V lost 8 bases, and 6 bases had no gene match. Germline V gene lookup returns CDR1 MNHNY and CDR2 SVGAGI (reference sequence). CDR3 length: 13 amino acids. As DNA, the CDR3 is TGTGCCAGCCACTCGGGAGGTACCTACGAGCAGTACTTC. Translation gives CASHSGGTYEQYF.

On this clone itself: A junction end diverges from the germline sequence, so it may reflect a read error. DNA for the CDR3: TGTGCCAGCTCACCGGCGGGAGGGGCCCCCGGTGTCTTC. The encoded protein is CASSPAGGAPGVF. The chain recombines TRBV18 with TRBJ2-7; 9 bases agree with TRBD2. The CDR3 length is 13 residues. Looked up from germline, CDR1 is KGHSH and CDR2 is LQKENI.

The chain has TRBV15 and TRBJ2-7, with 8 bases lining up with TRBD2. V lost 0 bases and J lost 5; bases outside the gene matches: 9. The CDR3 runs to 16 residues. CDR1 and CDR2 from the germline V gene are LNHNV and YYDKDF (reference sequence). The CDR3 DNA reads as TGTGCCACCAGCAGAGATTCGGGGGGGGAGTTAAACGAGCAGTACTTC. It yields the protein CATSRDSGGELNEQYF.

With respect to this clone: Other DNA sequences in the same sample also yield this CDR3. V usage is TRBV5-1 and J usage is TRBJ2-1; D unresolved. CDR3 length equals 15 residues. V was clipped by 0 bases and J by 1 base, with 8 bases between them. The germline V gene encodes CDR1 SGHRS and CDR2 YFSETQ. CDR3 coding DNA: TGCGCCAGCAGCTTGGGCGGTGGATCCTACAATGAGCAGTTCTTC. Translated: CASSLGGGSYNEQFF.